A selection of T cell receptor beta chains follows, all from one sample in a study of Graves' ophthalmopathy and Graves' hyperthyroidism. Using its own MiXCR run on the multiplex PCR reads, TCRdb lists one record per CDR3 protein. The table has 200,000 to 250,000 distinct CDR3 sequences, around 45% seen once. The sequenced material came from peripheral blood. Receptors originate from an adult man with Graves' ophthalmopathy. CDR3s include the opening cysteine and the closing phenylalanine or tryptophan. D genes are given only for firm matches. Clone sizes are given selectively: once, few, many, or a class where the clone is expanded.

clone size: NA; V gene: TRBV29-1; CDR3 length: 14; D gene: NA; J gene: TRBJ2-3; CDR3 protein: CSVGGRVGTDTQYF; CDR3 DNA: TGCAGCGTTGGAGGCAGGGTAGGAACAGATACGCAGTATTTT
clone size: once; V gene: TRBV5-1; CDR3 length: 14; D gene: NA; J gene: TRBJ1-1; CDR3 protein: CASSLWGPNTEAFF; CDR3 DNA: TGCGCCAGCAGCTTATGGGGGCCTAACACTGAAGCTTTCTTT
clone size: few; V gene: TRBV20-1; CDR3 length: 14; D gene: NA; J gene: TRBJ1-1; CDR3 protein: CSASGSITNTEAFF; CDR3 DNA: TGCAGTGCTTCGGGGAGTATCACGAACACTGAAGCTTTCTTT
clone size: once; V gene: TRBV2; CDR3 length: 15; D gene: NA; J gene: TRBJ2-2; CDR3 protein: CASKDRDHNTGELFF; CDR3 DNA: TGTGCCAGCAAAGACCGGGACCACAACACCGGGGAGCTGTTTTTT
clone size: NA; V gene: TRBV19; CDR3 length: 12; D gene: NA; J gene: TRBJ2-2; CDR3 protein: CASSTGPGELFF; CDR3 DNA: TGTGCCAGTAGTACAGGGCCCGGGGAGCTGTTTTTT
clone size: NA; V gene: TRBV12-3/TRBV12-4; CDR3 length: 15; D gene: TRBD1; J gene: TRBJ1-6; CDR3 protein: CASSLYGTGDSPLHF; CDR3 DNA: TGTGCCAGCAGTTTATACGGGACAGGGGATTCACCCCTCCACTTT
clone size: NA; V gene: TRBV5-1; CDR3 length: 11; D gene: NA; J gene: TRBJ1-1; CDR3 protein: CASGRGTEAFF; CDR3 DNA: TGCGCCAGCGGACGCGGCACTGAAGCTTTCTTT
clone size: many; V gene: TRBV7-9; CDR3 length: 16; D gene: TRBD1; J gene: TRBJ2-7; CDR3 protein: CASSAKTGGAPYEQYF; CDR3 DNA: TGTGCCAGCAGCGCCAAAACAGGGGGAGCTCCCTACGAGCAGTACTTC
clone size: few; V gene: TRBV9; CDR3 length: 17; D gene: NA; J gene: TRBJ1-1; CDR3 protein: CASSASPLEANGAEAFF; CDR3 DNA: TGTGCCAGCAGCGCCTCTCCCCTGGAGGCAAACGGCGCTGAAGCTTTCTTT
clone size: few; V gene: TRBV4-2; CDR3 length: 15; D gene: NA; J gene: TRBJ1-3; CDR3 protein: CASSQVQGSGNTIYF; CDR3 DNA: TGTGCCAGCAGCCAAGTTCAGGGCTCTGGAAACACCATATATTTT
clone size: NA; V gene: TRBV9; CDR3 length: 14; D gene: NA; J gene: TRBJ1-2; CDR3 protein: CASSVAGVNYGYTF; CDR3 DNA: TGTGCCAGCAGCGTAGCTGGGGTAAACTATGGCTACACCTTC
clone size: NA; V gene: TRBV27; CDR3 length: 13; D gene: NA; J gene: TRBJ1-2; CDR3 protein: CARRQREHYGYTF; CDR3 DNA: TGTGCCAGAAGGCAGAGGGAGCACTATGGCTACACCTTC
clone size: many; V gene: TRBV29-1; CDR3 length: 12; D gene: NA; J gene: TRBJ2-5; CDR3 protein: CSVVEGEETQYF; CDR3 DNA: TGCAGCGTTGTCGAGGGGGAGGAGACCCAGTACTTC
clone size: NA; V gene: TRBV19; CDR3 length: 13; D gene: TRBD1; J gene: TRBJ2-7; CDR3 protein: CASKSQGDYEQYF; CDR3 DNA: TGTGCCAGTAAAAGCCAGGGGGACTACGAGCAGTACTTC
clone size: once; V gene: TRBV4-1; CDR3 length: 16; D gene: NA; J gene: TRBJ1-1; CDR3 protein: CASRDDLGRRDTEAFF; CDR3 DNA: TGCGCCAGCAGGGACGACTTGGGGCGCAGAGACACTGAAGCTTTCTTT
clone size: NA; V gene: TRBV20-1; CDR3 length: 15; D gene: TRBD2; J gene: TRBJ2-1; CDR3 protein: CSARVRLAGAREQFF; CDR3 DNA: TGCAGTGCTAGAGTCCGGCTAGCGGGAGCCAGGGAGCAGTTCTTC
clone size: NA; V gene: TRBV29-1; CDR3 length: 15; D gene: NA; J gene: TRBJ1-4; CDR3 protein: CSGPSSAGSNEKLFF; CDR3 DNA: TGCAGCGGTCCCTCCTCGGCGGGCAGTAATGAAAAACTGTTTTTT
clone size: NA; V gene: TRBV7-9; CDR3 length: 13; D gene: NA; J gene: TRBJ2-7; CDR3 protein: CASSPDSHYEQYF; CDR3 DNA: TGTGCCAGCAGCCCCGACAGTCACTACGAGCAGTACTTC
clone size: NA; V gene: TRBV28; CDR3 length: 14; D gene: TRBD1; J gene: TRBJ2-7; CDR3 protein: CASKPGQGSSEQYF; CDR3 DNA: TGTGCCAGCAAACCGGGACAGGGGTCATCCGAGCAGTACTTC
clone size: NA; V gene: TRBV7-2; CDR3 length: 16; D gene: NA; J gene: TRBJ2-2; CDR3 protein: CASSPHGGSNTGELFF; CDR3 DNA: TGTGCCAGCAGCCCACACGGAGGATCGAACACCGGGGAGCTGTTTTTT
clone size: NA; V gene: TRBV5-1; CDR3 length: 16; D gene: NA; J gene: TRBJ2-6; CDR3 protein: CASSTRGQGLGYVLTF; CDR3 DNA: TGCGCCAGCAGCACCCGGGGACAAGGGCTGGGCTACGTCCTGACTTTC
clone size: NA; V gene: TRBV5-1; CDR3 length: 15; D gene: NA; J gene: TRBJ2-2; CDR3 protein: CASSLYRGGSGELFF; CDR3 DNA: TGCGCCAGCAGCTTGTACAGGGGGGGTTCCGGGGAGCTGTTTTTT
clone size: few; V gene: TRBV15; CDR3 length: 14; D gene: TRBD1; J gene: TRBJ1-5; CDR3 protein: CATSRAGGDQPQHF; CDR3 DNA: TGTGCCACCAGCAGAGCAGGGGGCGATCAGCCCCAGCATTTT
clone size: few; V gene: TRBV20-1; CDR3 length: 13; D gene: NA; J gene: TRBJ2-7; CDR3 protein: CSANLMGRIEQYF; CDR3 DNA: TGCAGTGCTAACCTAATGGGGAGAATCGAGCAGTACTTC
clone size: NA; V gene: TRBV2; CDR3 length: 14; D gene: NA; J gene: TRBJ1-4; CDR3 protein: CASSENVSGEKLFF; CDR3 DNA: TGTGCCAGCAGTGAAAATGTATCGGGGGAAAAACTGTTTTTT
clone size: few; V gene: TRBV7-3; CDR3 length: 14; D gene: NA; J gene: TRBJ2-2; CDR3 protein: CASSNSEWAPELFF; CDR3 DNA: TGTGCTAGCAGCAACTCGGAGTGGGCCCCCGAGCTGTTTTTT
clone size: NA; V gene: TRBV20-1; CDR3 length: 9; D gene: NA; J gene: TRBJ2-2; CDR3 protein: CSAVGELFF; CDR3 DNA: TGCAGTGCCGTTGGGGAGCTGTTTTTT
clone size: NA; V gene: TRBV27; CDR3 length: 15; D gene: TRBD2; J gene: TRBJ2-5; CDR3 protein: CASSLSSGRFETQYF; CDR3 DNA: TGTGCCAGCAGTTTGTCGAGCGGGAGGTTCGAGACCCAGTACTTC
clone size: few; V gene: TRBV7-9; CDR3 length: 16; D gene: NA; J gene: TRBJ1-2; CDR3 protein: CASSLAVQTLAGGYTF; CDR3 DNA: TGTGCCAGCAGCTTAGCGGTACAGACCTTAGCTGGTGGCTACACCTTC
clone size: few; V gene: TRBV11-3; CDR3 length: 13; D gene: NA; J gene: TRBJ2-5; CDR3 protein: CASSLDWKETQYF; CDR3 DNA: TGTGCCAGCAGCTTAGATTGGAAAGAGACCCAGTACTTC
clone size: once; V gene: TRBV20-1; CDR3 length: 13; D gene: NA; J gene: TRBJ1-4; CDR3 protein: CSATGATNEKLFF; CDR3 DNA: TGCAGTGCAACGGGAGCAACTAATGAAAAACTGTTTTTT
clone size: few; V gene: TRBV2; CDR3 length: 16; D gene: NA; J gene: TRBJ1-5; CDR3 protein: CASSAMGGNSNQPQHF; CDR3 DNA: TGTGCCAGCAGTGCTATGGGGGGCAATAGCAATCAGCCCCAGCATTTT
clone size: NA; V gene: TRBV24-1; CDR3 length: 10; D gene: TRBD1; J gene: TRBJ2-5; CDR3 protein: CATGTGNQYF; CDR3 DNA: TGTGCCACAGGGACAGGCAATCAGTACTTC
clone size: NA; V gene: TRBV7-9; CDR3 length: 16; D gene: NA; J gene: TRBJ1-3; CDR3 protein: CASSLGPAENGNTIYF; CDR3 DNA: TGTGCCAGCAGCTTAGGTCCCGCGGAGAATGGAAACACCATATATTTT
clone size: NA; V gene: TRBV20-1; CDR3 length: 16; D gene: NA; J gene: TRBJ1-4; CDR3 protein: CSARDLRDGVFEKLFF; CDR3 DNA: TGCAGTGCTAGAGATCTCCGGGACGGCGTTTTCGAAAAACTGTTTTTT
clone size: NA; V gene: TRBV6-5; CDR3 length: 15; D gene: TRBD2; J gene: TRBJ2-7; CDR3 protein: CASSFLAGETYEQYF; CDR3 DNA: TGTGCCAGCAGTTTCCTAGCGGGGGAGACCTACGAGCAGTACTTC
clone size: NA; V gene: TRBV12-3/TRBV12-4; CDR3 length: 13; D gene: NA; J gene: TRBJ2-7; CDR3 protein: CASSFGRDYEQYF; CDR3 DNA: TGTGCCAGCAGTTTCGGGAGAGACTACGAGCAGTACTTC
clone size: NA; V gene: TRBV7-3; CDR3 length: 16; D gene: TRBD2; J gene: TRBJ2-2; CDR3 protein: CASSPVAGANTGELFF; CDR3 DNA: TGTGCCAGCAGCCCGGTTGCGGGAGCGAACACCGGGGAGCTGTTTTTT
clone size: NA; V gene: TRBV13; CDR3 length: 15; D gene: NA; J gene: TRBJ1-6; CDR3 protein: CASSLGDRMNSSLHF; CDR3 DNA: TGTGCCAGCAGCTTAGGGGACAGAATGAATTCATCCCTCCACTTT
clone size: once; V gene: TRBV19; CDR3 length: 16; D gene: NA; J gene: TRBJ2-7; CDR3 protein: CASSPRPIGTPYEQYF; CDR3 DNA: TGTGCCAGTAGTCCGCGCCCCATCGGGACACCGTACGAGCAGTACTTC
clone size: NA; V gene: TRBV28; CDR3 length: 10; D gene: NA; J gene: TRBJ1-4; CDR3 protein: CASSFQKLFF; CDR3 DNA: TGTGCCAGCAGTTTTCAAAAACTGTTTTTT